This T cell receptor (beta chain) appears in the sequencing data of a study of post-analysis software for immune sequencing data. Tagging with unique molecular identifiers was a feature of the TCR beta cDNA libraries. One entry per CDR3 protein, called by TCRdb with MiXCR from the PCR reads. The repertoire consists of about 760,000 distinct CDR3 sequences, with roughly 27% occurring once and the leading ten covering 0.55% to 0.65%. CDR3 length: 15 amino acids. Germline V gene lookup returns CDR1 MDHEN and CDR2 SYDVKM. V lost 7 bases to trimming and J lost 0 bases; unmatched junction nucleotides: 4. General study findings and limits: About five TRBV segments were more frequent in patients than controls; TRBV5-6, TRBV5-1 and TRBV20-1 belonged to this group.

This clonotype was observed a few times. The antigen remains unidentified. Sequencing was performed on blood. The origin of this receptor is a girl aged 5-17 years with multiple sclerosis. This sequence joins TRBV28 and TRBJ2-3; TRBD1 aligns across 10 bases. CDR3 nucleotide sequence: TGTGCCAGCACCCTGGACAGGGGGAGCACAGATACGCAGTATTTT. As protein: CASTLDRGSTDTQYF.